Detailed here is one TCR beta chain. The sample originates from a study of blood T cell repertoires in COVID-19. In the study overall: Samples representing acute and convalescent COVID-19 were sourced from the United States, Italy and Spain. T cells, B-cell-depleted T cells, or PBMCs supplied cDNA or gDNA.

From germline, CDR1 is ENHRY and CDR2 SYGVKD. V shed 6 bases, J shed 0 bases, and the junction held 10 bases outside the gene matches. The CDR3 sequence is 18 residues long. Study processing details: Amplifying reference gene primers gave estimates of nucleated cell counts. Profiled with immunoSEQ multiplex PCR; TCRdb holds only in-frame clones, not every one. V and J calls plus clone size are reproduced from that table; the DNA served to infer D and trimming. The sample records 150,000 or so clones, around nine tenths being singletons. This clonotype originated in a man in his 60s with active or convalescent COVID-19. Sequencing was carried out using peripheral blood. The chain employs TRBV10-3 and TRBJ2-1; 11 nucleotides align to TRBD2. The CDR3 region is CAISRTSGRDSSYNEQFF. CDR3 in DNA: TGTGCCATCAGCAGGACTAGCGGGCGAGATAGCTCCTACAATGAGCAGTTCTTC.